The 16 T cell receptor beta chains given below trace back to one sample, sequenced in a study of T cell repertoires in cytomegalovirus infection. These receptors have no identified antigens. MiXCR, run by TCRdb on the reads, gives a single entry per CDR3 protein. In the table there are about 900,000 distinct CDR3 sequences, roughly a third of which are singletons. Sequenced here: cultured CD8+ T cells from PBMCs, sampled from culture after CMV antigen stimulation. The receptors originated from a human donor in good health (CMV status not recorded). Some clones in this sample may be carry-over from other donors' samples.

Only a few counts were recorded for this clonotype. The gene calls are TRBV6-4 and TRBJ2-1; perhaps TRBD1 as D (5 bases). The CDR3 has 11 residues. Germline V CDR1 and CDR2: MRHNA, SNTAGT. Trimming pared 8 bases from V and 8 bases from J, leaving 10 bases between. DNA for the CDR3: TGTGCCAGCTCAAGGGGCCATGAGCAGTTCTTC. This translates into CASSRGHEQFF.

This CDR3 reads CASSLGSRVNTGELFF. DNA of the CDR3: TGTGCCAGCAGTTTAGGGAGCAGGGTGAACACCGGGGAGCTGTTTTTT. The chain recombines TRBV28 with TRBJ2-2; D might be TRBD1 or TRBD2, each matching 5 bases. V was clipped by 2 bases and J by 1 base, with 11 bases between them. Germline V gene sequence: CDR1 MDHEN, CDR2 SYDVKM. This CDR3 region has 16 residues.

This clonotype was counted a few times. The chain combines TRBV6-2 or TRBV6-3 with TRBJ1-1; D remains ambiguous. Germline-derived CDR1 and CDR2 are MNHEY and SVGEGT. CDR3 length: 11 amino acids. Trimming removed 2 bases from V and 8 bases from J, with 6 bases in between. This CDR3 is CASSYPQEAFF. In DNA form, the CDR3 reads TGTGCCAGCAGTTACCCGCAAGAAGCTTTCTTT.

The J gene is TRBJ2-4, the V gene TRBV5-1; D may be TRBD1 (8 bases). Germline V gene data show CDR1 as SGHRS and CDR2 as YFSETQ. The CDR3 length is 15 residues. V lost 2 bases to trimming and J lost 4 bases, with 13 bases between them. The CDR3 DNA reads TGCGCCAGCAGCTTAAAACAGGGGGGGAAAAACATTCAGTACTTC. It encodes CASSLKQGGKNIQYF.

Regarding this clonotype: This may stem from a read error, because a much larger clone lies one nucleotide away. The gene calls are TRBV7-6 and TRBJ2-5; D might be TRBD1 or TRBD2, each matching 5 bases. The CDR3 is 14 residues long. Germline V gives CDR1 SGHVS, CDR2 FNYEAQ. Trimming shortened V by 10 bases and J by 1 base, and 16 bases separated the two germline ends. In DNA form, the CDR3 reads TGTGCCAACACCAAGGGGAGCAGCCAAGAGACCCAGTACTTC. It is translated as CANTKGSSQETQYF. The complete variable domain, with remaining parts taken from reference TRBV7-6 and TRBJ2-5, reads GAGVSQSPRYKVTKRGQDVALRCDPISGHVSLYWYRQALGQGPEFLTYFNYEAQQDKSGLPNDRFSAERPEGSISTLTIQRTEQRDSAMYRCANTKGSSQETQYFGPGTRLLVL.

The rearrangement links TRBV10-3 to TRBJ1-1; unclear D gene. This CDR3 region has 15 residues. Between the trimmed V and J ends, which lost 6 bases and 1 base, there was a span of 15 bases. Germline V gene sequence: CDR1 ENHRY, CDR2 SYGVKD. In nucleotides, the CDR3 is TGTGCCATCAGGACCCTTCGGGAGCAGAACACTGAAGCTTTCTTT. Protein product: CAIRTLREQNTEAFF.

The chain combines TRBV6-2 or TRBV6-3 with TRBJ2-1, with 8 nucleotides matching TRBD1. CDR1 is MNHEY, CDR2 SVGEGT, per germline. V was clipped by 1 base and J by 3 bases; unmatched bases: 2. CDR3 length: 15 amino acids. CDR3 residues: CASSYWTGIYNEQFF. The CDR3 nucleotides are TGTGCCAGCAGTTACTGGACAGGGATCTACAATGAGCAGTTCTTC.

This clonotype has a handful of counts. This chain uses TRBV5-4 with TRBJ2-3; D uncertain. CDR1 is SGHNT and CDR2 is YYREEE in the germline V gene (reference sequence). The CDR3 length is 14 residues. Deletions cut 2 bases from V and 3 bases from J, with 10 bases between. CDR3 in amino acids: CASSFYDWTDTQYF. CDR3 in DNA: TGTGCCAGCAGCTTCTACGACTGGACAGATACGCAGTATTTT.

This chain joins TRBV7-9 and TRBJ2-5; a possible D gene is TRBD2 (5 bases). V was shortened by 5 bases and J by 5 bases, with 18 bases between the two germline ends. In germline, CDR1 is SEHNR, CDR2 FQNEAQ (reference sequence). The CDR3 runs to 15 residues. The chain's CDR3 is CASSPTGSGRETQYF. The CDR3 bases are TGTGCCAGCAGCCCCACGGGGTCCGGGCGGGAGACCCAGTACTTC. Full variable domain (outside the CDR3, taken from reference TRBV7-9 and TRBJ2-5): DTGVSQNPRHKITKRGQNVTFRCDPISEHNRLYWYRQTLGQGPEFLTYFQNEAQLEKSRLLSDRFSAERPKGSFSTLEIQRTEQGDSAMYLCASSPTGSGRETQYFGPGTRLLVL.

This clonotype has at least ten counts. This rearrangement joins TRBV7-3 to TRBJ1-5; maybe TRBD1 (6 bases). Per the germline V gene, CDR1 is SGHTA and CDR2 is FQGTGA. The CDR3 contains 15 residues. The germline V and J ends were trimmed by 7 bases and 5 bases, with 18 bases remaining between them. CDR3 sequence: CASTSPNRDHQPQHF. The CDR3 DNA reads TGTGCCAGCACCTCACCGAACAGGGACCATCAGCCCCAGCATTTT.

This chain links TRBV9 with TRBJ2-1; 7 nucleotides align to TRBD1. The CDR3 runs 15 residues. With 4 bases clipped from V and 4 bases from J, the junction kept 8 bases outside the gene matches. CDR1 and CDR2 from the germline V gene are SGDLS and YYNGEE. The DNA of the CDR3 is TGTGCCAGCAGCCATGACGGGACAGCTTACAATGAGCAGTTCTTC. Its protein is CASSHDGTAYNEQFF.

The chain combines TRBV4-1 with TRBJ2-1, with TRBD2 matching 9 bases. Germline V lookup: CDR1 MGHRA, CDR2 YSYEKL. The CDR3 contains 15 residues. Unmatched junction bases numbered 6, after V lost 3 bases and J lost 6 bases. The CDR3 bases are TGCGCCAGCAGCCAGGGGGCGGGGGGGCTCAATGAGCAGTTCTTC. It encodes CASSQGAGGLNEQFF.

The rearrangement links TRBV4-1 to TRBJ2-3; 9 positions match TRBD2. Looked up from germline, CDR1 is MGHRA and CDR2 is YSYEKL. The CDR3 contains 16 residues. The J segment lost 2 bases and the V segment lost 5 bases, leaving 8 bases of the junction unmatched. The CDR3 reads CASSNQRGALTDTQYF. The CDR3 nucleotides are TGCGCCAGCAGCAACCAGCGGGGGGCCCTCACAGATACGCAGTATTTT.

This chain uses TRBV19 with TRBJ2-1, with 7 bases aligning to TRBD1. The CDR3 has 15 residues. The germline gives CDR1 LNHDA, CDR2 SQIVND (reference sequence). The V and J ends lost 7 bases and 2 bases, in that order; junction bases with no gene match: 8. CDR3 region: CASTLSGTAYNEQFF. The CDR3 DNA reads as TGTGCCAGTACCCTCTCCGGGACAGCCTACAATGAGCAGTTCTTC.

The CDR3 loop is CSAKADGSYEQYV. Here the CDR3 DNA reads TGCAGTGCTAAAGCGGACGGATCCTACGAGCAGTACGTC. V gene TRBV20-1 combines with J gene TRBJ2-7, with TRBD2 as a possible D gene (5 bases). Deletions cut 4 bases from V and 1 base from J, with 11 bases between. CDR1 and CDR2 (germline): DFQATT, SNEGSKA (reference sequence). CDR3 length equals 13 residues.

The V call is TRBV7-6, the J call TRBJ2-7; D unresolved. Between the trimmed V and J ends, which lost 5 bases and 7 bases, there was a span of 12 bases. This CDR3 contains 12 residues. Germline V gene data show CDR1 as SGHVS and CDR2 as FNYEAQ. The CDR3 sequence is CASSALTEEQYF. CDR3 DNA: TGTGCCAGCAGCGCCCTTACAGAGGAGCAGTACTTC.